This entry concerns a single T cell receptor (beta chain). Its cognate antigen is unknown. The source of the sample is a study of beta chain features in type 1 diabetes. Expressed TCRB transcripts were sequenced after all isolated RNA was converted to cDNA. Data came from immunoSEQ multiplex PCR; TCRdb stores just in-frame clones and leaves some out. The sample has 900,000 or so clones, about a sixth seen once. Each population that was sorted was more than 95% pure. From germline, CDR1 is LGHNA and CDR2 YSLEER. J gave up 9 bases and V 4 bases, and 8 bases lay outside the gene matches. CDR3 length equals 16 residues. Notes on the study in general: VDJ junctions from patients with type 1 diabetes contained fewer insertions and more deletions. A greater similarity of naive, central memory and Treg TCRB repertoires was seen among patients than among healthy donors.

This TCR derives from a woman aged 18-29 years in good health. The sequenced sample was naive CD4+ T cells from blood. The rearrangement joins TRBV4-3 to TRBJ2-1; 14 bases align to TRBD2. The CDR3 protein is CASSRLGLAGAIEQFF. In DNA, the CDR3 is TGCGCCAGCAGCCGCCTGGGACTAGCGGGAGCAATTGAGCAGTTCTTC.